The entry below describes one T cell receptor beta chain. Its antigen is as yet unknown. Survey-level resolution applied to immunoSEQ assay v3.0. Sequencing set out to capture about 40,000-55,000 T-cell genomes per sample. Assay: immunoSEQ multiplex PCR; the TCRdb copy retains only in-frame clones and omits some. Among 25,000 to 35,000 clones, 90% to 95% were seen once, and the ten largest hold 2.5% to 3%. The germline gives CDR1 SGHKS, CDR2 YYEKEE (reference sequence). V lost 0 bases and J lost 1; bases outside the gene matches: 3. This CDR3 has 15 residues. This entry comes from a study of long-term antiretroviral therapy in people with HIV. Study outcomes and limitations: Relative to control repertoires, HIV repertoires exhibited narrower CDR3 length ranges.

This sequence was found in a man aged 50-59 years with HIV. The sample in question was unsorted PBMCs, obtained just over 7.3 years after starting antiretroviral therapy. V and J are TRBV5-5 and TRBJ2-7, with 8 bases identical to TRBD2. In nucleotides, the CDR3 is TGTGCCAGCAGCTTGGGCGGGGGGTATTCCTACGAGCAGTACTTC. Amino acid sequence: CASSLGGGYSYEQYF.